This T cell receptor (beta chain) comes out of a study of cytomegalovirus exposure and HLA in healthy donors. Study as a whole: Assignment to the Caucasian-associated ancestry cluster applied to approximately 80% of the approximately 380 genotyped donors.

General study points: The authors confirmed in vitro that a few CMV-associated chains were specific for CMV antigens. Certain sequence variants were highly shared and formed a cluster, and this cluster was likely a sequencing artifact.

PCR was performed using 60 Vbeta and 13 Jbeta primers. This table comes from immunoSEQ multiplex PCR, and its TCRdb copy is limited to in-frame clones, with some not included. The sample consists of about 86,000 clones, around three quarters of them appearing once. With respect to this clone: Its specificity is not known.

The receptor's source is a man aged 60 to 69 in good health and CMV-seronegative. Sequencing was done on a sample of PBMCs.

The chain's CDR3 is CASSLDLRSTDTQYF. CDR3 DNA: TGCGCCAGCAGCTTGGATCTCAGGAGCACAGATACGCAGTATTTT. This chain links TRBV5-1 with TRBJ2-3; no firm D call. There are 15 residues in the CDR3. Germline assignment: CDR1 SGHRS and CDR2 YFSETQ. The V and J ends lost 0 bases and 0 bases respectively, with 8 bases between them. The full variable domain, completed using reference TRBV5-1 and TRBJ2-3, is KAGVTQTPRYLIKTRGQQVTLSCSPISGHRSVSWYQQTPGQGLQFLFEYFSETQRNKGNFPGRFSGRQFSNSRSEMNVSTLELGDSALYLCASSLDLRSTDTQYFGPGTRLTVL.